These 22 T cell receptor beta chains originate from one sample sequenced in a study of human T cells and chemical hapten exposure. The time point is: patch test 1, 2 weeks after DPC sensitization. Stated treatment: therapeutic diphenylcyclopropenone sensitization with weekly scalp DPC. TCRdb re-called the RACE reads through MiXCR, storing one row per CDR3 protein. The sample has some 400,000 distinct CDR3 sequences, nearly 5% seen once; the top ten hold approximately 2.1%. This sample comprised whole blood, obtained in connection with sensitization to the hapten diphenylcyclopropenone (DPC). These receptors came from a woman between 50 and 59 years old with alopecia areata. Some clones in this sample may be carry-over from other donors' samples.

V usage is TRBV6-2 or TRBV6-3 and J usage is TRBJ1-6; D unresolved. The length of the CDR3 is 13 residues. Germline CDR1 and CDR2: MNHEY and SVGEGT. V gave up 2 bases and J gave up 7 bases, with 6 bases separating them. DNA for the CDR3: TGTGCCAGCAGTTACCCCGCCAATTCACCCCTCCACTTT. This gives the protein CASSYPANSPLHF.

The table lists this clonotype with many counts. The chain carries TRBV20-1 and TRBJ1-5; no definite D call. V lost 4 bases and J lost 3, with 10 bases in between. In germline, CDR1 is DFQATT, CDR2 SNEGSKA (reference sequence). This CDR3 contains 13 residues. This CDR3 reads CSATQSDNQPQHF. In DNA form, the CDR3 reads TGCAGTGCTACCCAGTCGGACAATCAGCCCCAGCATTTT.

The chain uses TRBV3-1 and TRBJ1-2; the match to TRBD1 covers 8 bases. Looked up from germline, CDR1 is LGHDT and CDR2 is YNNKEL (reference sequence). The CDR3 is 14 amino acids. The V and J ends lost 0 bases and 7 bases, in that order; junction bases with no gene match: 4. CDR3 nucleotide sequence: TGTGCCAGCAGCCAAGACTACAGGGGGGCTGGCTACACCTTC. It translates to CASSQDYRGAGYTF.

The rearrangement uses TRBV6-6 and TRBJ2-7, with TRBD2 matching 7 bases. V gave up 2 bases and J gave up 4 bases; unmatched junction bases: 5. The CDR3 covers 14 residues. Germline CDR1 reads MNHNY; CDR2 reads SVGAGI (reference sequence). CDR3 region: CASSYRDYPYEQYF. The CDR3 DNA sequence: TGTGCCAGCAGTTACCGGGACTACCCTTACGAGCAGTACTTC.

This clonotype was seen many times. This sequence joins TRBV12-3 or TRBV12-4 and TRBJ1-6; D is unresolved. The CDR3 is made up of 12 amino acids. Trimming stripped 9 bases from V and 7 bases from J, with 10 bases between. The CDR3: CASAVRNSPLHF. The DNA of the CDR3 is TGTGCCAGTGCGGTCAGGAATTCACCCCTCCACTTT.

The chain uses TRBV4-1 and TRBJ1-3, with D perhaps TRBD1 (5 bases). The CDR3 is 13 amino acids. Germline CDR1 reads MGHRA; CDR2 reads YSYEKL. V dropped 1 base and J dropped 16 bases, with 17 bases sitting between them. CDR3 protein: CASSQAARGLTYF. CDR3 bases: TGCGCCAGCAGCCAAGCCGCACGGGGCCTAACCTATTTT.

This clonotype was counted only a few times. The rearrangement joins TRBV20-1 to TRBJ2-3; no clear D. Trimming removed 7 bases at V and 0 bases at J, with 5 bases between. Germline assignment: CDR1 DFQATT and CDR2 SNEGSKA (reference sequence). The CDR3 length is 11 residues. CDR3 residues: CSGDSTDTQYF. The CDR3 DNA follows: TGCAGTGGTGACAGCACAGATACGCAGTATTTT.

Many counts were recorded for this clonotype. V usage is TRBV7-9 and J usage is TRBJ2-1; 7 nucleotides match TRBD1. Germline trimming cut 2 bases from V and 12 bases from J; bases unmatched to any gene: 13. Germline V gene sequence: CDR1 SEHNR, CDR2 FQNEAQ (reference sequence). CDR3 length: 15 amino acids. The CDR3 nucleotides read TGTGCCAGCAGCTTAAAGGGACAGATCACTTGGGGGCAGTTCTTC. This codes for CASSLKGQITWGQFF.

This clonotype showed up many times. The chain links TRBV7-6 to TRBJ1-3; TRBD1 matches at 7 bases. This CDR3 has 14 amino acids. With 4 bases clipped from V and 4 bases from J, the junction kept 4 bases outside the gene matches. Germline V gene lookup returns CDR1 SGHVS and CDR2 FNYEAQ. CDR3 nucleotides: TGTGCCAGCAGCTCGACAGGGTTCGGAAACACCATATATTTT. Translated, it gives CASSSTGFGNTIYF.

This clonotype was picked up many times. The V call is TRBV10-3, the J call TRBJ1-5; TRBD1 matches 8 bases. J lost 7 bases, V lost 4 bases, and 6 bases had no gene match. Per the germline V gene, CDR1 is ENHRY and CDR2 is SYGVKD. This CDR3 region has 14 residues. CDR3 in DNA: TGTGCCATCAGTGGGGGGACAGGAGGGCAGCCCCAGCATTTT. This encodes CAISGGTGGQPQHF.

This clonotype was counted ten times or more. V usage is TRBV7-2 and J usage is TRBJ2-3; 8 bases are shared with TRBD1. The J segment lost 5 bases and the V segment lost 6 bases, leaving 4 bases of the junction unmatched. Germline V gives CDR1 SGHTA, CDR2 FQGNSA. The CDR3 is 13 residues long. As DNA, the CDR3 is TGTGCCAGCAGTCCTACAGGGGGAGATACGCAGTATTTT. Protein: CASSPTGGDTQYF.

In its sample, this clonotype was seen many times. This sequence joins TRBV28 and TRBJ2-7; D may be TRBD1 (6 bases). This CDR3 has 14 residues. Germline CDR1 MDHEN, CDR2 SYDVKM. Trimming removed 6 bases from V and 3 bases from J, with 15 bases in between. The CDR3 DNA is TGTGCCAGCAGCCTCCAACAGGGTGGCTACGAGCAGTACTTC. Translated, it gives CASSLQQGGYEQYF.

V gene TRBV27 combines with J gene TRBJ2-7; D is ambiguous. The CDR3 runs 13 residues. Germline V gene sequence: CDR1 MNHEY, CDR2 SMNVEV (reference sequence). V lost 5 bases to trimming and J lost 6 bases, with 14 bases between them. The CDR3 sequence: CASSPLLSVEQYF. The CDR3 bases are TGTGCCAGCAGTCCCCTCCTCAGTGTCGAGCAGTACTTC.

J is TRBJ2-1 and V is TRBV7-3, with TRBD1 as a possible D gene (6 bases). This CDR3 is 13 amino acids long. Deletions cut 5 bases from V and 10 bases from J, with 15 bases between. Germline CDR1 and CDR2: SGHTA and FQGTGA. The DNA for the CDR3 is TGTGCCAGCAGCCAGAGGGACAAGGCAGAGCAGTTCTTC. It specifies CASSQRDKAEQFF.

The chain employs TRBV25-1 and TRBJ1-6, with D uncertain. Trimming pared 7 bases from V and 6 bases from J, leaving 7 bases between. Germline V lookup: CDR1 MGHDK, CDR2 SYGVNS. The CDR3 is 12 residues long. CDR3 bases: TGTGCCAGCACTCGGAGTAATTCACCCCTCCACTTT. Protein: CASTRSNSPLHF.

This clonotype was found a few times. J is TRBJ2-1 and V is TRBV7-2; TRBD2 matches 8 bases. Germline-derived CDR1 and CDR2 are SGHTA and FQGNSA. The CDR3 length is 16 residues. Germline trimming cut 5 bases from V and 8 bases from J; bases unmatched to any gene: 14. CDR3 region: CASSRSGTRASDEQFF. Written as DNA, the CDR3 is TGTGCCAGCAGCCGCTCCGGGACTAGAGCTTCTGATGAGCAGTTCTTC.

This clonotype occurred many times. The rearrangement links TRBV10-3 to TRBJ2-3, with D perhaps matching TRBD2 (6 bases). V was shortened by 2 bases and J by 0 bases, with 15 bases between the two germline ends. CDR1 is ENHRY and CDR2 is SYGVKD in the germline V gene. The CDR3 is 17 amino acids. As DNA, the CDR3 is TGTGCCATCAGTGAGGGCGGGATGCTGTTGAGCACAGATACGCAGTATTTT. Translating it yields CAISEGGMLLSTDTQYF.

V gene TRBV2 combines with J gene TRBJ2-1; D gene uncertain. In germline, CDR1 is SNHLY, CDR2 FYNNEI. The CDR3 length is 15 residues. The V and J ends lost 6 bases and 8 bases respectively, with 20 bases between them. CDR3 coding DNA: TGTGCCAGCAGGTCCTTAGGTTACTCCCACGATGAGCAGTTCTTC. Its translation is CASRSLGYSHDEQFF.

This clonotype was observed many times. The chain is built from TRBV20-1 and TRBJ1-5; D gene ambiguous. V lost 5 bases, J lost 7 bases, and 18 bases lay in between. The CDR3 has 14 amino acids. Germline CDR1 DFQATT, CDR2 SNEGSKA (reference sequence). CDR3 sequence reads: CSASGLGESQPQHF. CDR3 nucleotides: TGCAGTGCTTCCGGGCTTGGCGAAAGCCAGCCCCAGCATTTT.

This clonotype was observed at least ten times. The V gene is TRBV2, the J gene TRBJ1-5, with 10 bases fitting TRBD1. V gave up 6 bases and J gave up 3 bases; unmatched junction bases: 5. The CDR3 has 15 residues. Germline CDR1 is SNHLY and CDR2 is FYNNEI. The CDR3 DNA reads TGTGCCAGCAGGTGGGACAGGGGACTCAATCAGCCCCAGCATTTT. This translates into CASRWDRGLNQPQHF.

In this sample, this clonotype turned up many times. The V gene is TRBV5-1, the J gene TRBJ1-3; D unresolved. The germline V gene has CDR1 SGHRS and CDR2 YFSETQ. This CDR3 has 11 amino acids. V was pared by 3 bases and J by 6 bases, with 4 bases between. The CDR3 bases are TGCGCCAGCAGCTATGAAAACACCATATATTTT. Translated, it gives CASSYENTIYF.

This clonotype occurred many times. The CDR3: CASRPTTNEKLFF. CDR3 nucleotides: TGTGCCAGCAGGCCTACAACTAATGAAAAACTGTTTTTT. The chain links TRBV6-6 to TRBJ1-4; D unclear. Trimming stripped 6 bases from V and 0 bases from J, with 5 bases between. The CDR3 spans 13 residues. CDR1 MNHNY and CDR2 SVGAGI come from the germline V gene (reference sequence).